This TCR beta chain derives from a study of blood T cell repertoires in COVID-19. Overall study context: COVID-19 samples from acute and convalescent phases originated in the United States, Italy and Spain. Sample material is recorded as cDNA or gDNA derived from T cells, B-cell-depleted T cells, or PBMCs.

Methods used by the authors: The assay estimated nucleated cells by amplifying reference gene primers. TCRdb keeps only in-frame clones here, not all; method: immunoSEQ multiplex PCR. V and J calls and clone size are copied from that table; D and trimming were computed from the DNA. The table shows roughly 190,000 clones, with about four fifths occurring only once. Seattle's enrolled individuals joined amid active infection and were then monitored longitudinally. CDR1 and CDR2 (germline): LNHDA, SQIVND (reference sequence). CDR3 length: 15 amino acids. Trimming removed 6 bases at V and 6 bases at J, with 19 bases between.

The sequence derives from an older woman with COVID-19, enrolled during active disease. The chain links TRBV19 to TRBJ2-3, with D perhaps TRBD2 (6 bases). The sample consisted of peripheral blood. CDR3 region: CASSGGPPAADTQYF. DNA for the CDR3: TGTGCCAGTAGCGGAGGGCCCCCCGCCGCCGATACGCAGTATTTT.